This record concerns one T cell receptor (beta chain) sequence. Its antigen is as yet unknown. There are 16 residues in the CDR3. The germline V gene encodes CDR1 ENHRY and CDR2 SYGVKD. The ends lost 5 bases at V and 4 bases at J; junction bases unmatched: 6. The data derive from a study of beta chain features in type 1 diabetes. Expressed TCRB transcripts got sequenced, as all isolated RNA was reverse transcribed. Profiled with immunoSEQ multiplex PCR; TCRdb holds only in-frame clones, not every one. The profile covers 300,000 to 400,000 clones, with 9.5% to 10% appearing a single time and about 0.64% taken by the ten largest. Study-level points and caveats: All four CD4+ subsets of Type 1 diabetes patients contained TCRB CDR3s that were moderately but significantly shorter.

This clonotype was sampled from a man under 40 with type 1 diabetes. Sample: central memory CD4+ T cells from blood. The rearrangement links TRBV10-3 to TRBJ2-5, with TRBD2 matching over 14 bases. The CDR3 reads CAISPTSGRVGETQYF. For the CDR3, the DNA is TGTGCCATCAGTCCGACTAGCGGGAGGGTGGGAGAGACCCAGTACTTC.